A selection of T cell receptor beta chains follows, all from one sample in a study of a mutant IDH1 vaccine in newly diagnosed glioma. Assay: immunoSEQ multiplex PCR; the TCRdb copy retains only in-frame clones and omits some. Of about 64,000 clones listed, 70% to 90% are singletons. No antigen has been assigned to these receptors. The specimen was PBMCs, collected from a glioma patient whose treatment included an IDH1 peptide vaccine. The origin of the receptors is a man aged 25-45 years with glioma. Both conserved end residues are part of each CDR3. D genes are given only for firm matches. Not all rows give a size; the values are once, few, many and, for expanded clones, a class.

V gene,clone size,D gene,J gene,CDR3 DNA,CDR3 protein
TRBV5-1,.,.,TRBJ1-2,TGCGCCAGCAGCTTACAGGGAGGGAAGTATGGCTACACCTTC,CASSLQGGKYGYTF
TRBV18,.,.,TRBJ2-7,TGTGCCAGCTCACCACTGCGACGGCCCCACTCCTACGAGCAGTACTTC,CASSPLRRPHSYEQYF
TRBV15,.,.,TRBJ1-4,TGTGCCACCAGCAGAGATGGAGGGGCGGCTGGACTAGAAAAACTGTTTTTT,CATSRDGGAAGLEKLFF
TRBV6-5,once,.,TRBJ2-1,TGTGCCAGCAGTTTTGGGGCAGGGGGGTCGAATGAGCAGTTCTTC,CASSFGAGGSNEQFF
TRBV6-5,medium-sized,.,TRBJ2-3,TGTGCCAGCAGCCCTCAGGGCCCGGAGACAGATACGCAGTATTTT,CASSPQGPETDTQYF
TRBV28,.,.,TRBJ2-7,TGTGCCAGCAGTTTCCTGAGCCGGAGAAATGGGCCCGAGCAGTACTTC,CASSFLSRRNGPEQYF
TRBV7-9,.,.,TRBJ1-1,TGTGCCAGCAGCTTAGTTGCGGGAATGAACACTGAAGCTTTCTTT,CASSLVAGMNTEAFF
TRBV11-3,.,.,TRBJ2-2,TGTGCCAGCAGCTTACTAAACACCGGGGAGCTGTTTTTT,CASSLLNTGELFF
TRBV28,.,.,TRBJ2-6,TGTGCCAGCAGTTTGATGTTTGGCTCTGGGGCCAACGTCCTGACTTTC,CASSLMFGSGANVLTF
TRBV4-2,.,TRBD2,TRBJ2-1,TGTGCCAGCAGCCAAGAGGGTGTAGGGGCGGGGGGCAGATTCTTC,CASSQEGVGAGGRFF
TRBV6-4,.,TRBD1,TRBJ2-2,TGTGCCAGCAGTGACTCGACAGGGGGCACCGGGGAGCTGTTTTTT,CASSDSTGGTGELFF
TRBV5-1,.,TRBD2,TRBJ2-5,TGCGCCAGCAGCCCCCCTGTCGGGGGGTCGGGCGAGACCCAGTACTTC,CASSPPVGGSGETQYF
TRBV28,.,TRBD1,TRBJ1-3,TGTGCCAGCAGTTTATGGGCAGGGGGGGAGAACACCATATATTTT,CASSLWAGGENTIYF
TRBV5-8,.,.,TRBJ1-4,TGTGCCAGCAGCGTCGGGACGCTGTCTGTGGCTAATGAAAAACTGTTTTTT,CASSVGTLSVANEKLFF
TRBV7-1,.,.,TRBJ2-5,TGTGCCAGCAGCCAGCCGGCCAGGGACGGAGAGACCCAGTACTTC,CASSQPARDGETQYF
TRBV7-7,.,.,TRBJ2-6,TGTGCCAGCAGCTTAGTTGGGACTGGGGCCAACGTCCTGACTTTC,CASSLVGTGANVLTF
TRBV27,.,.,TRBJ1-5,TGTGCCAGCAGTTTCAGAAATCAGCCCCAGCATTTT,CASSFRNQPQHF
TRBV5-1,.,.,TRBJ1-6,TGCGCCAGCAGCGCCGGGACGGATGTTGGCTCACCCCTCCACTTT,CASSAGTDVGSPLHF
TRBV23-1,.,.,TRBJ2-7,TGCGCCGGACATCTTTACGAGCAGTACTTC,CAGHLYEQYF
TRBV6-6,once,TRBD1,TRBJ1-5,TGTGCCAGCACCCCGGACAGGGGGCTTCGCAATCAGCCCCAGCATTTT,CASTPDRGLRNQPQHF
TRBV10-3,.,TRBD1,TRBJ2-7,TGTGCCATCAGCGAGGGGGGCAGGGGGCTTGGCGAGCAGTACTTC,CAISEGGRGLGEQYF
TRBV5-4,.,TRBD1,TRBJ2-5,TGTGCCAGCAGCTTGGGCAGGGGGTGGGAGACCCAGTACTTC,CASSLGRGWETQYF
TRBV28,.,TRBD2,TRBJ2-5,TGTGCCAGCAGCCCTGCGGGGGAAGAGACCCAGTACTTC,CASSPAGEETQYF
TRBV5-1,.,.,TRBJ2-5,TGCGCCAGCAGCTTGGTAGGGGGGGAGACCCAGTACTTC,CASSLVGGETQYF
TRBV9,.,TRBD1,TRBJ2-2,TGTGCCAGCAGCCCCCGGACAGGGAAGAACACCGGGGAGCTGTTTTTT,CASSPRTGKNTGELFF
TRBV10-3,once,TRBD1,TRBJ1-1,TGTGCCATCAGTGACCCGCAACAGGGGCCGGTGGGTCTAGAAGCTTTCTTT,CAISDPQQGPVGLEAFF
TRBV7-9,.,TRBD2,TRBJ2-7,TGTGCCAGCAGCCATACCGGGACTAGCGGGTACGAGCAGTACTTC,CASSHTGTSGYEQYF
TRBV10-1,.,TRBD2,TRBJ2-3,TGCGCCAGCAGTGAGTCGGGGGGACTAGAGTTTCCAGATACGCAGTATTTT,CASSESGGLEFPDTQYF
TRBV12-5,.,.,TRBJ1-2,TGTGCTAGTGCCCCAACCTCGGCAAGCTATGGCTACACCTTC,CASAPTSASYGYTF
TRBV19,.,.,TRBJ2-7,TGTGCCAGTAGCGCTTTGCATAGCGCCCACTACGAGCAGTACTTC,CASSALHSAHYEQYF
TRBV6-6,.,TRBD1,TRBJ1-1,TGTGCCAGCAGTCAGGACAGGGGGTGGACTGAAGCTTTCTTT,CASSQDRGWTEAFF
TRBV7-2,.,.,TRBJ2-3,TGTGCCAGCAGCCTAGGGGTCCAGCCTAGCACAGATACGCAGTATTTT,CASSLGVQPSTDTQYF
TRBV9,.,TRBD2,TRBJ2-3,TGTGCCAGCAGCGTAGGAAGCGGGGTTCGAACAGATACGCAGTATTTT,CASSVGSGVRTDTQYF
TRBV4-1,medium-sized,.,TRBJ2-5,TGCGCCAGCAGCCAAGTACAGGCAAAGGGGGAGACCCAGTACTTC,CASSQVQAKGETQYF
TRBV14,.,.,TRBJ2-4,TGTGCCAGCAGCCAAGGGGTTTTGGTTAACATTCAGTACTTC,CASSQGVLVNIQYF
TRBV7-9,.,TRBD1,TRBJ2-7,TGTGCCAGCAGCCCCCCGGGACAGGGGGTCTACGAGCAGTACTTC,CASSPPGQGVYEQYF
TRBV7-8,once,.,TRBJ2-1,TGTGCCAGCAACAGGCGGGCAGGGTACAATGAGCAGTTCTTC,CASNRRAGYNEQFF
TRBV9,.,.,TRBJ2-1,TGTGCCAGCAGCCCCTACAATGAGCAGTTCTTC,CASSPYNEQFF
TRBV4-1,.,.,TRBJ1-1,TGCGCCAGCAGCCCAACACAGGGCCCTGAAGCTTTCTTT,CASSPTQGPEAFF
TRBV7-2,.,TRBD2,TRBJ2-6,TGTGCCAGCAGCTTAGGGGGACTAGTAGGGGCTGGGGCCAACGTCCTGACTTTC,CASSLGGLVGAGANVLTF
TRBV5-6,.,TRBD1,TRBJ2-2,TGTGCCAGCAGCTCCCCGGGACAGGGTAACACCGGGGAGCTGTTTTTT,CASSSPGQGNTGELFF
TRBV14,.,.,TRBJ2-3,TGTGCCAGCAGACAAACTAGCACAGATACGCAGTATTTT,CASRQTSTDTQYF
TRBV9,.,TRBD1,TRBJ2-7,TGTGCCAGCAGCGGCCGGGACAGGGCATCCTACGAGCAGTACTTC,CASSGRDRASYEQYF
TRBV5-1,.,.,TRBJ1-5,TGCGCCAGCAGCCCAGGGGATAGCAATCAGCCCCAGCATTTT,CASSPGDSNQPQHF
TRBV4-1,.,.,TRBJ2-4,TGCGCCAGCAGCCAAGTGCCTTTAGCCAAAAACATTCAGTACTTC,CASSQVPLAKNIQYF
TRBV30,.,.,TRBJ1-5,TGTGCCTGGAGTGGAGATAGCAATCAGCCCCAGCATTTT,CAWSGDSNQPQHF
TRBV15,.,.,TRBJ2-1,TGTGCCACCAGCAGATCTCCTGGGATCTACAATGAGCAGTTCTTC,CATSRSPGIYNEQFF
TRBV9,.,.,TRBJ1-5,TGTGCCAGCAGCCCGGAGGGAGGGAGGGGCAATCAGCCCCAGCATTTT,CASSPEGGRGNQPQHF
TRBV7-8,.,.,TRBJ2-3,TGTGCCAGCAGCTTAGAGGTGCCGGCTAGCACAGATACGCAGTATTTT,CASSLEVPASTDTQYF
TRBV6-1,once,TRBD1,TRBJ1-3,TGTGCCAGCAGTGGTCTTTACCGTCGGACAGGTAGCTCTGGAAACACCATATATTTT,CASSGLYRRTGSSGNTIYF
TRBV13,.,TRBD2,TRBJ2-7,TGTGCCAGCAGCTTAGCCAGCGGGGACGTTATTGTGGAGCAGTACTTC,CASSLASGDVIVEQYF